Listed here are 4 T cell receptor beta chains from one sample, sequenced in a study of T-cell memory formation after mild COVID-19. TCRdb re-analysed the 5' RACE reads in MiXCR, keeping a single row per CDR3 protein. The repertoire includes under 400,000 distinct CDR3 sequences, around 21% of them detected once, and under 15% sits in the top ten. Source material: PBMCs or a T cell subset sorted from them (not recorded which). The receptor set was obtained from an adult woman who had mild COVID-19 (a few samples of this study predate the infection). Cell type and time point are not known.

V gene TRBV7-9 combines with J gene TRBJ2-7; TRBD1 matches at 8 bases. After removal of 5 bases from V and 5 bases from J, the junction contained 5 bases not matched to a gene. Per germline, CDR1 SEHNR and CDR2 FQNEAQ (reference sequence). This CDR3 has 13 residues. The CDR3 protein is CASSPRTGNEQYF. The DNA for the CDR3 is TGTGCCAGCAGCCCCAGGACAGGGAACGAGCAGTACTTC.

This chain joins TRBV7-3 and TRBJ2-2; perhaps TRBD2 as D (6 bases). V gave up 8 bases and J gave up 4 bases, with 8 bases separating them. CDR1 and CDR2 from the germline V gene are SGHTA and FQGTGA. The CDR3 runs 12 residues. CDR3 amino acids: CASRGTTGELFF. DNA for the CDR3: TGTGCCAGCCGGGGGACCACCGGGGAGCTGTTTTTT.

The rearrangement links TRBV27 to TRBJ2-3; D ambiguous. V gave up 5 bases and J gave up 1 base, with 7 bases separating them. The CDR3 consists of 13 residues. Germline loops: CDR1 MNHEY, CDR2 SMNVEV (reference sequence). CDR3 protein: CASSPHRTDTQYF. The CDR3 region has the DNA TGTGCCAGCAGTCCCCACCGCACAGATACGCAGTATTTT.

The V gene is TRBV6-5, the J gene TRBJ1-6, with D maybe TRBD1 (6 bases). V lost 4 bases and J lost 9, with 16 bases in between. The germline CDR1 and CDR2 sequences are MNHEY and SVGAGI. The CDR3 is 15 amino acids. The CDR3 nucleotides are TGTGCCAGCAGTTCAAACAGGGTCGGGAGTTCACCCCTCCACTTT. Amino acids: CASSSNRVGSSPLHF.